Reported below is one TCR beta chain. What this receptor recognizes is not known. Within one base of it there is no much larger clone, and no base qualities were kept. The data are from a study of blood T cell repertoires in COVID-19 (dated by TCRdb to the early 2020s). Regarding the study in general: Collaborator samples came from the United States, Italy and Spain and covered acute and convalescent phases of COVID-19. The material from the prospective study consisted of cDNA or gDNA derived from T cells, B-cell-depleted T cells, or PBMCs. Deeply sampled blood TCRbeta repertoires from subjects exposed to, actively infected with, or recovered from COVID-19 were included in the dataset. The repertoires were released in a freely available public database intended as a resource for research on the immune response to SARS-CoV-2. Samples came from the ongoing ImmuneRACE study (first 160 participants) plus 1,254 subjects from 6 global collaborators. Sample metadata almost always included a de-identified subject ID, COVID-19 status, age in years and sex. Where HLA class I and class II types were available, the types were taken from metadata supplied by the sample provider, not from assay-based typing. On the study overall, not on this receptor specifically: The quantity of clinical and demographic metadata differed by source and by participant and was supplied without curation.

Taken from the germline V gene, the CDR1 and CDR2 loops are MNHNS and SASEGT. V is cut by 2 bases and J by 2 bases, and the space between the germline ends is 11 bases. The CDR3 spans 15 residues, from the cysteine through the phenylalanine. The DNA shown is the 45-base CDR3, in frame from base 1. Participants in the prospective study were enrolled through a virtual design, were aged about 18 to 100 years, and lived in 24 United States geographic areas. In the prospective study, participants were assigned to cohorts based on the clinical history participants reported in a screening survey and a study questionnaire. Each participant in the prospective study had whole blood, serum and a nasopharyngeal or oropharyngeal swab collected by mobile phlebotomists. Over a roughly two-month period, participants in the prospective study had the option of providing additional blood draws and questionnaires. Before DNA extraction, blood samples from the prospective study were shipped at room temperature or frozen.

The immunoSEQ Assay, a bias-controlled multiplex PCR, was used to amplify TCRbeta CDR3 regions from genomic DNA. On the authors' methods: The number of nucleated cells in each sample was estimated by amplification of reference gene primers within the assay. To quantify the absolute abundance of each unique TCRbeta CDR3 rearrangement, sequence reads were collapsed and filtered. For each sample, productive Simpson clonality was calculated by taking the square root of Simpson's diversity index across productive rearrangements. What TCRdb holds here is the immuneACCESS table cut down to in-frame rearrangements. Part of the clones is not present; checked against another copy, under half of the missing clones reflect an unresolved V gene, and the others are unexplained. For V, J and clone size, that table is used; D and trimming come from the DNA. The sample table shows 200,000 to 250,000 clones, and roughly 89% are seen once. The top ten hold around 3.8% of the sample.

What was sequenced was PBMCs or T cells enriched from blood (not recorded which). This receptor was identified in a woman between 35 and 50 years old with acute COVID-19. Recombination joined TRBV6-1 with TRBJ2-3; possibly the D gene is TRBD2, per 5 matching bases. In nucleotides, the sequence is TGTGCCAGCAGTGAATCGAGGGTTGACACAGATACGCAGTATTTT. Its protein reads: CASSESRVDTDTQYF.